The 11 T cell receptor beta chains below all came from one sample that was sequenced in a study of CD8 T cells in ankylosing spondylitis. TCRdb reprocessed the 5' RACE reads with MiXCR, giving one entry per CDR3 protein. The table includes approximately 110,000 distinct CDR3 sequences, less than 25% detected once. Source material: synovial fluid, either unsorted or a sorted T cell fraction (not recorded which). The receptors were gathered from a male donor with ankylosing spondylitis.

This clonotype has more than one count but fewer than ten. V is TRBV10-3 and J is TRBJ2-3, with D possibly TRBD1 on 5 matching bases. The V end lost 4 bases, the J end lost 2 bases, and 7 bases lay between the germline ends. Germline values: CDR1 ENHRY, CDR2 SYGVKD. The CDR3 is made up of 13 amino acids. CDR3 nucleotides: TGTGCCATCAGTGCAGGGATCACAGATACGCAGTATTTT. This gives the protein CAISAGITDTQYF.

For the CDR3, the DNA is TGTGCCTGGAGTGTACGCGAAAAACTGTTTTTT. Amino acid sequence: CAWSVREKLFF. The chain employs TRBV30 and TRBJ1-4; D is undetermined. V shed 0 bases and J shed 8 bases, with 4 bases lying between them. Germline V CDR1 and CDR2: GTSNPN, SVGIG (reference sequence). The CDR3 has 11 amino acids.

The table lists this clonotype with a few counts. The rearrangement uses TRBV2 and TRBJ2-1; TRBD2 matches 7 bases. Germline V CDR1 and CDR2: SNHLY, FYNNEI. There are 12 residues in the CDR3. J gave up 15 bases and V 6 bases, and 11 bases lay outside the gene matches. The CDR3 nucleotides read TGTGCCAGCAGGGCCGAGGGAGGGAGCCCGTTCTTC. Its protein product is CASRAEGGSPFF.

The CDR3 DNA follows: TGTGCCACCAGTGATACAAGACACGGCTCCTACGAGCAGTACTTC. Translated, it gives CATSDTRHGSYEQYF. This chain connects TRBV24-1 to TRBJ2-7; D call uncertain. The CDR3 has 15 residues. The germline gives CDR1 KGHDR, CDR2 SFDVKD. The ends were cut back, 3 bases at V and 0 bases at J, with 11 bases in the middle.

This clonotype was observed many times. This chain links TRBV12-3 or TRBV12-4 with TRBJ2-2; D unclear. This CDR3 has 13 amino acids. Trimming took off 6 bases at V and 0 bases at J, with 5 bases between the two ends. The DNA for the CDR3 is TGTGCCAGCAGCCTGCCGAACACCGGGGAGCTGTTTTTT. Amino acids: CASSLPNTGELFF.

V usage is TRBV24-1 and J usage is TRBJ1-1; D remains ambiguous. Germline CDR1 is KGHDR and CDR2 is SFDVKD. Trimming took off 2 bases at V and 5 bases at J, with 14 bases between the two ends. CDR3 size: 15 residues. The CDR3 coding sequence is TGTGCCACCAGTGATTCAAGGGCCTCTTTTACTGAAGCTTTCTTT. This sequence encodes CATSDSRASFTEAFF.

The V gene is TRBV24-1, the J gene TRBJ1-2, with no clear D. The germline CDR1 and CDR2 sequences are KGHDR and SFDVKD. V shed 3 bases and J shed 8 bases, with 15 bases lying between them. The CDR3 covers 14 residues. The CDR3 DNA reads TGTGCCACCAGTGATCGTGGTTGGACGTCCGGCTACACCTTC. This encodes CATSDRGWTSGYTF.

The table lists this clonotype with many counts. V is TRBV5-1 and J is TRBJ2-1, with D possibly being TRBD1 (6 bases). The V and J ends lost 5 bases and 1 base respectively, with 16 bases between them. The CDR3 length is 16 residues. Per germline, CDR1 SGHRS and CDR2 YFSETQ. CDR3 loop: CASRLGATVSYNEQFF. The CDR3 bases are TGCGCCAGCAGGCTGGGGGCTACCGTTTCCTACAATGAGCAGTTCTTC.

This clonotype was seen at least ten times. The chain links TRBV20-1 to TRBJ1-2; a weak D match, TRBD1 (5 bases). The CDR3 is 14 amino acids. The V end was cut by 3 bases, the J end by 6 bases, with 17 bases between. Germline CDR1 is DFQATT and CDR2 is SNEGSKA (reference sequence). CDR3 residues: CSASMGKVGHGYTF. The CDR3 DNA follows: TGCAGTGCTAGTATGGGGAAGGTGGGACATGGCTACACCTTC.

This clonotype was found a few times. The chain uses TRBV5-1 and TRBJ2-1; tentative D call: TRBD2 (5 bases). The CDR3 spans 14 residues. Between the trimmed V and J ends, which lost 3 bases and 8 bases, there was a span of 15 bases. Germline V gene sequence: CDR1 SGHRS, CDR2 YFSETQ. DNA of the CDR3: TGCGCCAGCAGCTCAGCCACCTTCGGGGATGAGCAGTTCTTC. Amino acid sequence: CASSSATFGDEQFF.

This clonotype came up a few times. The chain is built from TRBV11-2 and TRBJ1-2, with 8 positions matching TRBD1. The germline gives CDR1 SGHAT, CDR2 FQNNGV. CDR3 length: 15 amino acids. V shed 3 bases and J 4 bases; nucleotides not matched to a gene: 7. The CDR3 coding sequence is TGTGCCAGCAGCTTCCCTCAGGGGGCGGGCTATGGCTACACCTTC. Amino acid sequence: CASSFPQGAGYGYTF.